This TCR beta chain was retrieved from a study of blood T cell repertoires in COVID-19. At the level of the study: The study drew acute and convalescent COVID-19 samples from the United States, Italy and Spain. PBMCs, B-cell-depleted T cells, or T cells provided the cDNA or gDNA that made up the material.

Germline values: CDR1 GTSNPN, CDR2 SVGIG (reference sequence). This CDR3 region has 13 residues. V was pared by 5 bases and J by 3 bases, with 13 bases between. Original methodology: Scientists estimated how many nucleated cells there were by amplifying reference gene primers. Clones were sequenced by immunoSEQ multiplex PCR, and TCRdb holds only the in-frame ones, with some missing. The V and J calls and clone size are taken from that table; D and trimming were inferred from the DNA. The sample consists of roughly 90,000 clones, about 82% of them appearing once. The clonotype was recovered from a man in his fifties or sixties with acute or convalescent COVID-19. The rearrangement uses TRBV30 and TRBJ1-2; D ambiguous. The sample consisted of peripheral blood. Here the CDR3 reads CAWVGGLDYGYTF. The CDR3 DNA reads TGTGCCTGGGTCGGCGGACTTGACTATGGCTACACCTTC. The full variable domain, with the rest looked up from reference TRBV30 and TRBJ1-2, is SQTIHQWPATLVQPVGSPLSLECTVEGTSNPNLYWYRQAAGRGLQLLFYSVGIGQISSEVPQNLSASRPQDRQFILSSKKLLLSDSGFYLCAWVGGLDYGYTFGSGTRLTVV.